Listed here are 30 T cell receptor beta chains from one sample, sequenced in a study of T cells in Graves' hyperthyroidism and ophthalmopathy. Researchers took RNA transcripts and amplified the TCR beta CDR3 regions from them. The HTBI primer set drove a first-round RT-PCR of the TCR CDR3. In TCRdb, the multiplex PCR reads were re-called with MiXCR into one record per CDR3 protein. Among a few hundred thousand distinct CDR3 sequences listed, more than 15% were seen once. The sequenced material came from blood. The source of these receptors is a middle-aged woman with Graves' ophthalmopathy.

CDR3 region: CASSLNPTGSYNSPLHF. The CDR3 nucleotides are TGTGCCAGCAGTTTGAACCCGACGGGCTCCTATAATTCACCCCTCCACTTT. The chain employs TRBV6-5 and TRBJ1-6, with D unclear. Germline V gene sequence: CDR1 MNHEY, CDR2 SVGAGI. The CDR3 consists of 17 residues. V was shortened by 4 bases and J by 0 bases, with 13 bases between the two germline ends.

This clonotype has a handful of counts. This chain joins TRBV7-9 and TRBJ1-1, with 8 bases aligning to TRBD1. CDR3 size: 16 residues. Trimming took 5 bases from V and 0 from J; bases not matched to a gene: 8. CDR1 is SEHNR and CDR2 is FQNEAQ in the germline V gene (reference sequence). CDR3 sequence: CASSPDRGPLNTEAFF. CDR3 nucleotide sequence: TGTGCCAGCAGCCCTGACAGGGGCCCACTGAACACTGAAGCTTTCTTT.

This clonotype has only a few counts. This chain joins TRBV11-2 and TRBJ2-1; the D gene is possibly TRBD2 (5 bases). The CDR3 is made up of 14 amino acids. V lost 2 bases to trimming and J lost 10 bases, with 15 bases between them. CDR1 and CDR2 (germline): SGHAT, FQNNGV. The CDR3 reads CASSLLLENGEQFF. The CDR3 region has the DNA TGTGCCAGCAGCTTATTACTAGAAAATGGGGAGCAGTTCTTC. The variable domain in full, with the rest retrieved from reference TRBV11-2 and TRBJ2-1, is EAGVAQSPRYKIIEKRQSVAFWCNPISGHATLYWYQQILGQGPKLLIQFQNNGVVDDSQLPKDRFSAERLKGVDSTLKIQPAKLEDSAVYLCASSLLLENGEQFFGPGTRLTVL.

This rearrangement joins TRBV15 to TRBJ2-2; 8 nucleotides match TRBD1. Germline values: CDR1 LNHNV, CDR2 YYDKDF (reference sequence). V trimming: 3 bases; J trimming: 3 bases; junction bases outside the gene matches: 12. This CDR3 region has 18 residues. CDR3 in DNA: TGTGCCACCAGCAGGAAGGCTCCAGGGGGCGCGGACACCGGGGAGCTGTTTTTT. Translated: CATSRKAPGGADTGELFF.

This clonotype was seen at least ten times. The rearrangement uses TRBV12-3 or TRBV12-4 and TRBJ1-6; the D is unclear. V gave up 4 bases and J gave up 11 bases, with 6 bases separating them. The CDR3 contains 11 residues. CDR3 sequence reads: CASSSGPPLHF. Written as DNA, the CDR3 is TGTGCCAGCAGTTCCGGTCCACCCCTCCACTTT.

This clonotype occurred many times. The V and J genes are TRBV2 and TRBJ2-1; 8 nucleotides agree with TRBD2. Trimming removed 4 bases from V and 9 bases from J; junction bases left unmatched: 5. The CDR3 loop spans 13 amino acids. Germline-derived CDR1 and CDR2 are SNHLY and FYNNEI. The CDR3, as DNA: TGTGCCAGCAGTGTAGGGACTAGAGTTGAGCAGTTCTTC. Protein product: CASSVGTRVEQFF.

This rearrangement joins TRBV6-1 to TRBJ1-2, with D maybe TRBD1 (6 bases). In germline, CDR1 is MNHNS, CDR2 SASEGT. V lost 5 bases to trimming and J lost 8 bases, with 18 bases between them. The CDR3 is 14 residues long. CDR3 nucleotide sequence: TGTGCCAGCAGTACGACTGGGACAACAGGGGGCTACACCTTC. This translates into CASSTTGTTGGYTF.

Ten or more counts support this clonotype. The V call is TRBV11-1, the J call TRBJ2-1; a possible D gene is TRBD2 (5 bases). The ends were cut back, 6 bases at V and 4 bases at J, with 16 bases in the middle. Germline CDR1 and CDR2: SGHAT and FQDESV (reference sequence). The CDR3 loop spans 15 amino acids. As DNA, the CDR3 is TGTGCCAGCAGTAAACATAGCGAACCTTACAATGAGCAGTTCTTC. It encodes CASSKHSEPYNEQFF.

This clonotype appeared many times. The V call is TRBV5-1, the J call TRBJ2-7; D not resolved. V dropped 0 bases and J dropped 5 bases, with 9 bases sitting between them. In germline, CDR1 is SGHRS, CDR2 YFSETQ. CDR3 length: 13 residues. This CDR3 reads CASSLVASHEQYF. The CDR3, as DNA: TGCGCCAGCAGCTTGGTAGCTTCCCACGAGCAGTACTTC.

This clonotype was counted a few times. The gene calls are TRBV29-1 and TRBJ2-7, with 9 nucleotides matching TRBD2. CDR3 length equals 14 residues. Germline CDR1 SQVTM, CDR2 ANQGSEA. The J segment lost 4 bases and the V segment lost 4 bases, leaving 8 bases of the junction unmatched. CDR3 nucleotide sequence: TGCAGCGTTGTGGCTAGCGGGAATATTTACGAGCAGTACTTC. This codes for CSVVASGNIYEQYF.

Only a few counts were recorded for this clonotype. V is TRBV28 and J is TRBJ2-7; TRBD2 matches 14 bases. The length of the CDR3 is 15 residues. Germline trimming cut 3 bases from V and 6 bases from J; bases unmatched to any gene: 4. Germline V gives CDR1 MDHEN, CDR2 SYDVKM. The chain's CDR3 is CASSLGGLAGAEQYF. The CDR3 nucleotides are TGTGCCAGCAGTTTGGGGGGACTAGCGGGAGCCGAGCAGTACTTC.

This clonotype was counted many times. The rearrangement joins TRBV20-1 to TRBJ2-1, with 12 bases identical to TRBD2. V shed 0 bases, J shed 4 bases, and the junction held 13 bases outside the gene matches. CDR1 is DFQATT and CDR2 is SNEGSKA in the germline V gene (reference sequence). This CDR3 has 19 amino acids. In nucleotides, the CDR3 is TGCAGTGCTAGAGATGAGACTAGCGGGAGTGGGGGGAGATACAATGAGCAGTTCTTC. As protein: CSARDETSGSGGRYNEQFF.

This clonotype was detected many times. The CDR3 nucleotides read TGTGCCAGCAGTCATAAGCGGACTGACCGAGATGGCTACACCTTC. It specifies CASSHKRTDRDGYTF. The chain has TRBV11-2 and TRBJ1-2; D remains ambiguous. This CDR3 has 15 residues. Germline V gene sequence: CDR1 SGHAT, CDR2 FQNNGV. The germline V and J ends were trimmed by 6 bases and 6 bases, with 20 bases remaining between them. The full variable domain, completed using reference TRBV11-2 and TRBJ1-2, is EAGVAQSPRYKIIEKRQSVAFWCNPISGHATLYWYQQILGQGPKLLIQFQNNGVVDDSQLPKDRFSAERLKGVDSTLKIQPAKLEDSAVYLCASSHKRTDRDGYTFGSGTRLTVV.

This clonotype was recorded at least ten times. The chain joins TRBV11-2 to TRBJ2-1; 8 bases match TRBD2. CDR1 and CDR2 from the germline V gene are SGHAT and FQNNGV. This CDR3 has 15 amino acids. Trimming took 8 bases from V and 8 from J; bases not matched to a gene: 14. The CDR3 DNA reads as TGTGCCAGCCGGCTACAGGCGGGAGGTATCTATGAGCAGTTCTTC. As protein: CASRLQAGGIYEQFF.

The sample holds many counts of this clonotype. This chain uses TRBV7-9 with TRBJ2-1, with 9 bases aligning to TRBD2. CDR3 size: 16 residues. Germline V CDR1 and CDR2: SEHNR, FQNEAQ (reference sequence). The V and J ends lost 6 bases and 8 bases, in that order; junction bases with no gene match: 14. This CDR3 reads CASSPGGLAGFYEQFF. CDR3 in DNA: TGTGCCAGCAGTCCCGGGGGGCTAGCGGGATTTTATGAGCAGTTCTTC. Based on the CDR3 plus reference TRBV7-9 and TRBJ2-1, the full variable domain is DTGVSQNPRHKITKRGQNVTFRCDPISEHNRLYWYRQTLGQGPEFLTYFQNEAQLEKSRLLSDRFSAERPKGSFSTLEIQRTEQGDSAMYLCASSPGGLAGFYEQFFGPGTRLTVL.

This clonotype was detected many times. The chain carries TRBV5-1 and TRBJ1-1, with D maybe TRBD1 (5 bases). V lost 0 bases to trimming and J lost 0 bases, with 15 bases between them. This CDR3 is 17 amino acids long. Germline V lookup: CDR1 SGHRS, CDR2 YFSETQ. CDR3: CASSLAGSGAMNTEAFF. As DNA, the CDR3 is TGCGCCAGCAGCTTGGCGGGGAGTGGGGCGATGAACACTGAAGCTTTCTTT. Complete variable domain (other parts from reference TRBV5-1 and TRBJ1-1): KAGVTQTPRYLIKTRGQQVTLSCSPISGHRSVSWYQQTPGQGLQFLFEYFSETQRNKGNFPGRFSGRQFSNSRSEMNVSTLELGDSALYLCASSLAGSGAMNTEAFFGQGTRLTVV.

The chain joins TRBV29-1 to TRBJ1-1, with a weak D call TRBD1 (6 bases). The CDR3 sequence is 11 residues long. The germline gives CDR1 SQVTM, CDR2 ANQGSEA. The V end was cut by 7 bases, the J end by 6 bases, with 12 bases between. This chain's CDR3 is CSGSQGSEAFF. The DNA for the CDR3 is TGCAGCGGATCCCAGGGGTCTGAAGCTTTCTTT. Full variable domain (remainder filled in from reference TRBV29-1 and TRBJ1-1): SAVISQKPSRDICQRGTSLTIQCQVDSQVTMMFWYRQQPGQSLTLIATANQGSEATYESGFVIDKFPISRPNLTFSTLTVSNMSPEDSSIYLCSGSQGSEAFFGQGTRLTVV.

This clonotype was picked up many times. The rearrangement joins TRBV2 to TRBJ1-6, with D uncertain. This CDR3 has 13 amino acids. Per the germline V gene, CDR1 is SNHLY and CDR2 is FYNNEI. Trimming removed 3 bases at V and 6 bases at J, with 6 bases between. The CDR3 DNA is TGTGCCAGCAGTGATGATTCTAATTCACCCCTCCACTTT. Protein: CASSDDSNSPLHF.

This rearrangement joins TRBV11-2 to TRBJ2-1, with 7 bases matching TRBD2. Germline V gives CDR1 SGHAT, CDR2 FQNNGV. The V gene end was trimmed by 7 bases and the J gene end by 7 bases; junction bases not matched to a gene: 13. This CDR3 has 15 amino acids. CDR3 amino acids: CASTQSGAGLNEQFF. The CDR3 DNA follows: TGTGCCAGCACCCAGTCCGGAGCGGGATTGAATGAGCAGTTCTTC.

The chain links TRBV5-1 to TRBJ2-1; 10 positions agree with TRBD2. The CDR3 loop spans 15 amino acids. Germline values: CDR1 SGHRS, CDR2 YFSETQ. V dropped 5 bases and J dropped 7; count of bases not matched to a gene: 9. The CDR3 protein is CASRQREGRENEQFF. CDR3 DNA sequence: TGCGCCAGCAGACAGCGGGAGGGCCGGGAAAATGAGCAGTTCTTC.

Notes on this clonotype: A clone one base away is much larger, so this may be a read error. The CDR3 does not close with the conserved phenylalanine or tryptophan, likely indicating a read error. The chain combines TRBV5-1 with TRBJ2-7, with D uncertain. Germline V gene data show CDR1 as SGHRS and CDR2 as YFSETQ. The CDR3 is 17 residues long. Trimming took 0 bases from V and 0 from J, leaving 16 bases between them. The chain's CDR3 is CASSLGGASPSSYEQYL. The CDR3 DNA is TGCGCCAGCAGCTTGGGGGGTGCCAGCCCCAGCTCCTACGAGCAGTACCTC.

This clonotype was counted at least ten times. DNA of the CDR3: TGTGCCAGCTCACCAGGGACAGGGGACGTCGCCGGGGAGCTGTTTTTT. Encoded protein: CASSPGTGDVAGELFF. This chain links TRBV18 with TRBJ2-2; 10 bases are shared with TRBD1. The CDR3 is 16 residues long. CDR1 is KGHSH and CDR2 is LQKENI in the germline V gene. V lost 2 bases to trimming and J lost 6 bases; unmatched junction nucleotides: 6.

At least ten counts were recorded for this clonotype. This chain joins TRBV3-1 and TRBJ2-3; 7 nucleotides line up with TRBD1. This CDR3 comprises 15 residues. V shed 2 bases and J 5 bases; nucleotides not matched to a gene: 7. Germline lookup yields CDR1 LGHDT and CDR2 YNNKEL (reference sequence). The CDR3 region is CASSQLTGSRDTQYF. As DNA, the CDR3 is TGTGCCAGCAGCCAATTGACAGGGAGCCGAGATACGCAGTATTTT.

This clonotype was observed a handful of times. The chain links TRBV4-1 to TRBJ1-5; possible D gene TRBD1, 5 bases. V was pared by 0 bases and J by 4 bases, with 7 bases between. Germline V gene lookup returns CDR1 MGHRA and CDR2 YSYEKL. The length of the CDR3 is 14 residues. CDR3 sequence (DNA): TGCGCCAGCAGCCAAGAGGGGGGAAATCAGCCCCAGCATTTT. Residues: CASSQEGGNQPQHF.

This clonotype has a handful of counts. The DNA of the CDR3 is TGTGCCAGCAGCCCCTGGGGGGCGGGAGATACGCAGTATTTT. Amino acids: CASSPWGAGDTQYF. This rearrangement joins TRBV7-9 to TRBJ2-3; D is possibly TRBD1 or TRBD2 (6 bases each). Germline V gene data show CDR1 as SEHNR and CDR2 as FQNEAQ (reference sequence). CDR3 length: 14 amino acids. Between the trimmed V and J ends, which lost 5 bases and 5 bases, there was a span of 14 bases. Supplemented by reference TRBV7-9 and TRBJ2-3, the full variable domain reads DTGVSQNPRHKITKRGQNVTFRCDPISEHNRLYWYRQTLGQGPEFLTYFQNEAQLEKSRLLSDRFSAERPKGSFSTLEIQRTEQGDSAMYLCASSPWGAGDTQYFGPGTRLTVL.

The V call is TRBV2, the J call TRBJ2-3; 7 bases map to TRBD1. After removal of 8 bases from V and 1 base from J, the junction contained 6 bases not matched to a gene. The CDR3 runs to 14 residues. Germline V CDR1 and CDR2: SNHLY, FYNNEI. The CDR3 sequence: CASAVQGGTDTQYF. CDR3 sequence (DNA): TGTGCCAGCGCAGTCCAGGGGGGCACAGATACGCAGTATTTT.

This rearrangement joins TRBV3-1 to TRBJ1-2; D remains unclear. The length of the CDR3 is 14 residues. CDR1 and CDR2 (germline): LGHDT, YNNKEL (reference sequence). V was cut by 0 bases and J by 2 bases, with 7 bases left in between. CDR3 loop: CASSQDATNYGYTF. CDR3 nucleotide sequence: TGTGCCAGCAGCCAAGATGCAACAAACTATGGCTACACCTTC.

The chain has TRBV5-1 and TRBJ1-1, with TRBD1 as a possible D gene (6 bases). V lost 3 bases and J lost 7, with 13 bases in between. Germline-derived CDR1 and CDR2 are SGHRS and YFSETQ. The CDR3 extends over 13 amino acids. CDR3 region: CASSYPGAIEAFF. Here the CDR3 DNA reads TGCGCCAGCAGCTATCCAGGGGCTATTGAAGCTTTCTTT.

A few counts support this clonotype. V gene TRBV4-2 combines with J gene TRBJ2-1, with TRBD2 as a possible D gene (6 bases). This CDR3 is 16 amino acids long. Trimming took off 1 base at V and 4 bases at J, with 14 bases between the two ends. The germline V gene encodes CDR1 LGHNA and CDR2 YNFKEQ. The CDR3 sequence: CASSQVSGAAYNEQFF. The CDR3 DNA is TGTGCCAGCAGCCAAGTCTCGGGAGCGGCATACAATGAGCAGTTCTTC.

This clonotype was picked up a small number of times. This chain uses TRBV10-3 with TRBJ2-1; 8 bases agree with TRBD2. Germline CDR1 ENHRY, CDR2 SYGVKD. With V trimmed by 0 bases and J by 4 bases, 8 bases remained unmatched. The CDR3 is made up of 17 amino acids. CDR3 loop: CAISESQAGAGYNEQFF. The DNA for the CDR3 is TGTGCCATCAGTGAGTCCCAAGCGGGAGCGGGGTACAATGAGCAGTTCTTC.